This TCR beta chain stems from a study of post-analysis software for immune sequencing data (dated by TCRdb to the mid-2010s). For context, the study as a whole: Recorded disease courses included relapsing-remitting, secondary progressive and progressive-relapsing multiple sclerosis, with some patients lacking subtype annotation. The multiple sclerosis patient repertoires were compared with about a dozen previously published healthy control repertoires from donors aged roughly 6 to 27 years. A subset of samples was prepared in parallel using single-end sample barcoding, then pooled and co-amplified after Illumina adapter ligation.

Library construction relied on PCR. These reads were obtained on an Illumina HiSeq 2500. To reduce PCR and sequencing biases, unique molecular identifiers were incorporated into the TCR beta cDNA libraries. Approximately 500,000 cDNA molecules were obtained for every 1 to 10 million input T cells, so each molecule roughly corresponded to one T cell. The patient libraries were prepared and sequenced with the same protocol used for the earlier healthy control dataset. Within a given batch, samples were prepared together, multiplexed and sequenced on the same HiSeq lane. In the authors' own workflow: Raw barcoded reads were processed with MIGEC, discarding single-read molecular identifier groups before consensus assembly and CDR3 extraction. Clonotype tables were post-analysed with VDJtools, normalizing diversity by down-sampling all datasets to the smallest sample size. Repertoire overlap clustering matched CDR3 amino acid but not nucleotide sequences to correct batch-related cross-sample contamination. The public reads were quality trimmed at Q25 with fastp and then assembled into clones with MiXCR by TCRdb, keeping productive beta chains. Identical CDR3 proteins give one entry, which carries the most common genes and DNA. The V and J calls and clone size are TCRdb's, not the authors'. This sample gives approximately 660,000 distinct CDR3 sequences in total; 55% to 60% of them show up just once. Jointly, the top ten make up approximately 10% of the sample.

TCR beta repertoires were profiled from peripheral blood of roughly 13 young patients with multiple sclerosis to demonstrate the VDJtools post-analysis software. The multiple sclerosis patients were children and adolescents between about 6 and 16 years of age. CDR1 SGHNT and CDR2 YENEEA were looked up in the germline V gene. The CDR3 starts with the cysteine, ends with the phenylalanine, and has 13 residues. The retained sequence is limited to the CDR3, 39 bases, with the frame set at the first base. Trimming removed 5 bases from V and 8 bases from J, leaving 15 bases between the germline ends. Results the study describes overall, beyond this receptor: The control group was slightly older than the multiple sclerosis patient group. When samples were clustered directly using the F measure, samples prepared in the same batch co-clustered strongly, which prompted a batch-effect correction. Multiple sclerosis patients had significantly lower normalized Chao1 diversity than controls, a result that suggests substantial peripheral T-cell clonal expansion. Significantly higher frequencies in patients than in controls were found for about five TRBV segments, including TRBV5-6, TRBV5-1 and TRBV20-1.

Points on this clonotype: Its antigen has not been determined. Per-nucleotide qualities are absent, and no much larger clonotype sits a single base away.

The clonotype originates from a girl under 10 years old with multiple sclerosis. The sequenced sample consisted of blood. This receptor chain uses TRBV11-3 and TRBJ1-2, with TRBD1 perhaps the D gene, on 5 matching bases. The nucleotides are TGTGCCAGCAGCGTCAGGGTTGGGGACGGCTACACCTTC. It specifies CASSVRVGDGYTF.